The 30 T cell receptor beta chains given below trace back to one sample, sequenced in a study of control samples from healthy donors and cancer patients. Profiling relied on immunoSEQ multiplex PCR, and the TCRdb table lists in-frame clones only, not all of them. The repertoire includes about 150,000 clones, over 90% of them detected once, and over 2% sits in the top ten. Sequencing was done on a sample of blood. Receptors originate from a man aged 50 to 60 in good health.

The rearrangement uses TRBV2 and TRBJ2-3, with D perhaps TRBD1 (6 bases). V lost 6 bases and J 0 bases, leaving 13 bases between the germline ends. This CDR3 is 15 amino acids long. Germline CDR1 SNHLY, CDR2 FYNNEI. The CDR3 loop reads CASRYDRSSTDTQYF. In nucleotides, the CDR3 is TGTGCCAGCAGATACGACAGGTCTAGCACAGATACGCAGTATTTT.

CDR3 in amino acids: CASSYSGTGNYGYTF. The CDR3 nucleotides read TGCGCCAGCAGCTATTCCGGGACAGGGAACTATGGCTACACCTTC. The chain couples TRBV5-1 to TRBJ1-2, with 9 positions matching TRBD1. The CDR3 has 15 amino acids. Germline CDR1 reads SGHRS; CDR2 reads YFSETQ. With V trimmed by 3 bases and J by 2 bases, 5 bases remained unmatched.

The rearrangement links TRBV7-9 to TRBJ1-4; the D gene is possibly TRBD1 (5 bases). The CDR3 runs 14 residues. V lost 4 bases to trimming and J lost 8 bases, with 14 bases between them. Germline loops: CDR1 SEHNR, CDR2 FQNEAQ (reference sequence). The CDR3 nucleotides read TGTGCCAGCAGCTCGTTCGGGACGGCGGAAAAACTGTTTTTT. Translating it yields CASSSFGTAEKLFF. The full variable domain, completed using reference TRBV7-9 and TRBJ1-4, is DTGVSQNPRHKITKRGQNVTFRCDPISEHNRLYWYRQTLGQGPEFLTYFQNEAQLEKSRLLSDRFSAERPKGSFSTLEIQRTEQGDSAMYLCASSSFGTAEKLFFGSGTQLSVL.

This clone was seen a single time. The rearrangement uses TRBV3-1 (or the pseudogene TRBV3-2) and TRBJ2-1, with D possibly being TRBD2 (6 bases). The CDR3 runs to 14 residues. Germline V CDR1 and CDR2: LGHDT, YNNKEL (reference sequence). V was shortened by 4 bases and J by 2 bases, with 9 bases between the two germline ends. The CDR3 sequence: CASSREAAYNEQFF. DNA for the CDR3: TGTGCCAGCAGCCGGGAGGCGGCCTACAATGAGCAGTTCTTC.

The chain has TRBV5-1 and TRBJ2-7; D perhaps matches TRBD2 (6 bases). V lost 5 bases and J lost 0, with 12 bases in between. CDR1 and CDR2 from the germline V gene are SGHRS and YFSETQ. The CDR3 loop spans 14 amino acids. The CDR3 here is CASSHPGSSYEQYF. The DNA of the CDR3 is TGCGCCAGCAGTCACCCCGGGAGCTCCTACGAGCAGTACTTC.

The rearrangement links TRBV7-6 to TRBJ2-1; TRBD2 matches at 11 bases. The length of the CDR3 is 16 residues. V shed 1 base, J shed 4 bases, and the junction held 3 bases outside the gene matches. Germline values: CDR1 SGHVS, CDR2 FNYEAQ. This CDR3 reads CASSLVGLAAYNEQFF. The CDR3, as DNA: TGTGCCAGCAGCTTAGTGGGACTAGCGGCATACAATGAGCAGTTCTTC. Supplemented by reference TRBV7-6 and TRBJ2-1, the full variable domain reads GAGVSQSPRYKVTKRGQDVALRCDPISGHVSLYWYRQALGQGPEFLTYFNYEAQQDKSGLPNDRFSAERPEGSISTLTIQRTEQRDSAMYRCASSLVGLAAYNEQFFGPGTRLTVL.

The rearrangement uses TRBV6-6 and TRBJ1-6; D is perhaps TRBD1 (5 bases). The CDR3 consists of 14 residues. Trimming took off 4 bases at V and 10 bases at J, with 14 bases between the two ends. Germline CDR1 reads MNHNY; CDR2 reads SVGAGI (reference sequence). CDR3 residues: CASSSGPLSSPLHF. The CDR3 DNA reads TGTGCCAGCAGTTCGGGACCCCTGTCGTCACCCCTCCACTTT.

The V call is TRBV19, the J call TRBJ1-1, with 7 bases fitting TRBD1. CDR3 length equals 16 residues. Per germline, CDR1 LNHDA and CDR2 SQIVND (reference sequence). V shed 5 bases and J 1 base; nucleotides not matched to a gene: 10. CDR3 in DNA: TGTGCCAGTAGTTCCCCGACAGGGAGGACGAACACTGAAGCTTTCTTT. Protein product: CASSSPTGRTNTEAFF. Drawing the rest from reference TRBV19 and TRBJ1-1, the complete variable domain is DGGITQSPKYLFRKEGQNVTLSCEQNLNHDAMYWYRQDPGQGLRLIYYSQIVNDFQKGDIAEGYSVSREKKESFPLTVTSAQKNPTAFYLCASSSPTGRTNTEAFFGQGTRLTVV.

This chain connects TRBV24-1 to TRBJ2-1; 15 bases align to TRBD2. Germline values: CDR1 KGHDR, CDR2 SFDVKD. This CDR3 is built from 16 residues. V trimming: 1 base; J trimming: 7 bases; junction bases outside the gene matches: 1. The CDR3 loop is CATSDFGTSGRNEQFF. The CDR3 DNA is TGTGCCACCAGTGATTTTGGGACTAGCGGGAGGAATGAGCAGTTCTTC.

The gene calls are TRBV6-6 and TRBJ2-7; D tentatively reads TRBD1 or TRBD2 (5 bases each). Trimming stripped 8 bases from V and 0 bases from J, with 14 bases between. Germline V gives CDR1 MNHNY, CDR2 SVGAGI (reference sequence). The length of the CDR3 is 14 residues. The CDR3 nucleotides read TGTGCCAGCGGCCGGGACCCGAGCTCCTACGAGCAGTACTTC. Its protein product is CASGRDPSSYEQYF.

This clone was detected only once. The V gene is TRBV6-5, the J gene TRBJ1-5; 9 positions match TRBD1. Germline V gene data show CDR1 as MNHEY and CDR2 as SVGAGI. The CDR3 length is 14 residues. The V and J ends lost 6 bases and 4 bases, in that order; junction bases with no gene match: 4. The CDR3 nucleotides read TGTGCCAGCAGGGACGGACAGGGGAATCAGCCCCAGCATTTT. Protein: CASRDGQGNQPQHF.

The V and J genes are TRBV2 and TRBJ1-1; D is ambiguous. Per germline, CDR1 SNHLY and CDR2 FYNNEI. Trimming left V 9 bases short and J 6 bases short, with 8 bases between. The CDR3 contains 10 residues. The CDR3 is CARQSAEAFF. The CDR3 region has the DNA TGTGCCAGACAGTCGGCTGAAGCTTTCTTT.

The CDR3 DNA reads TGTGCCAGCAGTTTACCGTCTAATGAAAAACTGTTTTTT. Residues: CASSLPSNEKLFF. J is TRBJ1-4 and V is TRBV28; no definite D call. The CDR3 covers 13 residues. V was clipped by 2 bases and J by 3 bases, with 4 bases between them. The V gene's germline CDR1 is MDHEN and CDR2 SYDVKM.

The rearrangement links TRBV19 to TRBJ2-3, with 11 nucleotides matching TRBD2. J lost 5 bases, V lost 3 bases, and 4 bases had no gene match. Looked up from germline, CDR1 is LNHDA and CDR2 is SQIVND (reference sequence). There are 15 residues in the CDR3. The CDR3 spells CASSISGRAGDTQYF. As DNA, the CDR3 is TGTGCCAGTAGTATTAGCGGGAGGGCTGGAGATACGCAGTATTTT.

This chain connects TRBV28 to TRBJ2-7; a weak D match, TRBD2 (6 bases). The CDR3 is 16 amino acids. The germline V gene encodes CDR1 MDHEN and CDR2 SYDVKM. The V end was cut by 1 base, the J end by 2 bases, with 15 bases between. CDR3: CASSLSLARLTYEQYF. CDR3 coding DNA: TGTGCCAGCAGTTTATCCCTAGCGCGACTAACCTACGAGCAGTACTTC.

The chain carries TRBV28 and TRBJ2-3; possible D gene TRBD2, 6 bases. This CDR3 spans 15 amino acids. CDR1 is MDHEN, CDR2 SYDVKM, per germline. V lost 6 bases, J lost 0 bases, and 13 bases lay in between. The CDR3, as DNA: TGTGCCAGCAGCGGAGGGGAGACTAGCACAGATACGCAGTATTTT. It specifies CASSGGETSTDTQYF.

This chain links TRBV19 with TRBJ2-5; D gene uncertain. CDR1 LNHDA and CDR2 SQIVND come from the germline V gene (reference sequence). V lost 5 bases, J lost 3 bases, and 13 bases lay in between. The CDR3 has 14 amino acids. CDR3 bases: TGTGCCAGTAGTCCCGTTGGCTTCAAAGAGACCCAGTACTTC. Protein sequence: CASSPVGFKETQYF.

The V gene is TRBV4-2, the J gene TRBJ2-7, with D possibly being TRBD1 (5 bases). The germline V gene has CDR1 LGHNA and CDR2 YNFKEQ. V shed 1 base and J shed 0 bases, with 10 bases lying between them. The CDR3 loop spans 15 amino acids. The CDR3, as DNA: TGTGCCAGCAGCCAAGCCGACAGCAGCTCCTACGAGCAGTACTTC. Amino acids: CASSQADSSSYEQYF.

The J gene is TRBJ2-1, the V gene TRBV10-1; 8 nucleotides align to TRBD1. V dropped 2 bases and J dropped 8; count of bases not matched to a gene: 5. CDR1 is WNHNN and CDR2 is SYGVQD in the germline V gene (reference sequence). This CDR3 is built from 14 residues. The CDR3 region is CASSEPGGRDEQFF. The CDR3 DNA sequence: TGCGCCAGCAGTGAGCCAGGGGGCCGCGATGAGCAGTTCTTC.

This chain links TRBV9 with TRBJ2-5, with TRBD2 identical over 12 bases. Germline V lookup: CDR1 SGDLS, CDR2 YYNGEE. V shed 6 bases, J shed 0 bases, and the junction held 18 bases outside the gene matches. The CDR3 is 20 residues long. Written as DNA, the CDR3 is TGTGCCAGCACCCTCAGGGGAAAACTAGCGGGAGGTTTCTACCAAGAGACCCAGTACTTC. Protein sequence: CASTLRGKLAGGFYQETQYF.

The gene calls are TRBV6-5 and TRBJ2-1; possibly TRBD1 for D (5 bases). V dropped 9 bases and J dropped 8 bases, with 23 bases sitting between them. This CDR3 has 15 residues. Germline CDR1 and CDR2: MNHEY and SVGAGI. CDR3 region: CASKARPQGTDEQFF. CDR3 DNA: TGTGCCAGTAAAGCCAGACCCCAGGGTACGGATGAGCAGTTCTTC.

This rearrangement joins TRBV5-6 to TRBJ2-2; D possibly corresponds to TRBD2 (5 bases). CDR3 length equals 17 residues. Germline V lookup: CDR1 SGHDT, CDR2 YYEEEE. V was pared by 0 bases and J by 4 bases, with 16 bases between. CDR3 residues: CASSLEGGSVGTGELFF. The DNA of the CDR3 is TGTGCCAGCAGCTTGGAAGGAGGTTCTGTGGGCACCGGGGAGCTGTTTTTT.

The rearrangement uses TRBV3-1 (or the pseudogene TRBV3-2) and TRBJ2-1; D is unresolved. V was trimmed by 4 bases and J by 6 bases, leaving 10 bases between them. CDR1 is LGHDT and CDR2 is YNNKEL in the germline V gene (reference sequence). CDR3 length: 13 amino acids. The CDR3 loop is CASSPFIGNEQFF. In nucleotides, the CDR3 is TGTGCCAGCAGCCCTTTTATAGGCAATGAGCAGTTCTTC.

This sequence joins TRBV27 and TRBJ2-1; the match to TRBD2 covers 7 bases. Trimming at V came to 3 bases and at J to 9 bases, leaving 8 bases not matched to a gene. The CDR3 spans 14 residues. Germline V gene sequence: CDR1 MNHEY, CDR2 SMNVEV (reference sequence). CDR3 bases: TGTGCCAGCAGTTTTCGAGGGAGGGCCGGTGAGCAGTTCTTC. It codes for CASSFRGRAGEQFF.

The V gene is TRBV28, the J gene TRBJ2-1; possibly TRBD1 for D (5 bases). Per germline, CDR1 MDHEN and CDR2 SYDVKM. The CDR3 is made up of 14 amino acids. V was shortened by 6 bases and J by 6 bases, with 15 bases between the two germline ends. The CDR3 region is CASSHRKPSNEQFF. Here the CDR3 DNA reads TGTGCCAGCAGCCACAGGAAACCCTCCAATGAGCAGTTCTTC.

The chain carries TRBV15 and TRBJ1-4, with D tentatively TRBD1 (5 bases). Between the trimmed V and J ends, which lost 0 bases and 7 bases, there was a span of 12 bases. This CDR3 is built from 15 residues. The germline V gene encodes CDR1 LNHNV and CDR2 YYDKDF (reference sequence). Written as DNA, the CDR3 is TGTGCCACCAGCAGAGAAGGCCAGGGAGGTGAAAAACTGTTTTTT. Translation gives CATSREGQGGEKLFF.

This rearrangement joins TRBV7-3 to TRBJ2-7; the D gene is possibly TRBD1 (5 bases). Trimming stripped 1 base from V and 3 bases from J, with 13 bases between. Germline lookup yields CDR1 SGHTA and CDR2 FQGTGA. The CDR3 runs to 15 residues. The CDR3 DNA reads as TGTGCCAGCAGCTTAAATGGGCAGGGAAACTACGAGCAGTACTTC. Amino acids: CASSLNGQGNYEQYF.

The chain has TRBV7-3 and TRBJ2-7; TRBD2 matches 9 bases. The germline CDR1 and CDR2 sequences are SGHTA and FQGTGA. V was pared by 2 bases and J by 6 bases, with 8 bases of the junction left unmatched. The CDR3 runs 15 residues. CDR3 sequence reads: CASSLGGGRAGEQYF. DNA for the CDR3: TGTGCCAGCAGCTTAGGGGGCGGGAGGGCCGGCGAGCAGTACTTC. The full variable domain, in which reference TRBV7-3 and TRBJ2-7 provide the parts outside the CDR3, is GAGVSQTPSNKVTEKGKYVELRCDPISGHTALYWYRQSLGQGPEFLIYFQGTGAADDSGLPNDRFFAVRPEGSVSTLKIQRTERGDSAVYLCASSLGGGRAGEQYFGPGTRLTVT.

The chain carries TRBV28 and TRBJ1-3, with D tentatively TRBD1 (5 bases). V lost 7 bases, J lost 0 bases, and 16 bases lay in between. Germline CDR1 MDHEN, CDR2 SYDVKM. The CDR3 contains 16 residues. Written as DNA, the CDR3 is TGTGCCAGCACCTGGGGCGGGAAAAGCTCTGGAAACACCATATATTTT. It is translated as CASTWGGKSSGNTIYF.

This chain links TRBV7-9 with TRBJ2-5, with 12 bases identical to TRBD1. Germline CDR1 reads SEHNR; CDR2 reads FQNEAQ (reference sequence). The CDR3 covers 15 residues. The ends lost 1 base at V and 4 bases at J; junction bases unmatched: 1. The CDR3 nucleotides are TGTGCCAGCAGCTTAGAGGGACAGGGGGCAGAGACCCAGTACTTC. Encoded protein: CASSLEGQGAETQYF.